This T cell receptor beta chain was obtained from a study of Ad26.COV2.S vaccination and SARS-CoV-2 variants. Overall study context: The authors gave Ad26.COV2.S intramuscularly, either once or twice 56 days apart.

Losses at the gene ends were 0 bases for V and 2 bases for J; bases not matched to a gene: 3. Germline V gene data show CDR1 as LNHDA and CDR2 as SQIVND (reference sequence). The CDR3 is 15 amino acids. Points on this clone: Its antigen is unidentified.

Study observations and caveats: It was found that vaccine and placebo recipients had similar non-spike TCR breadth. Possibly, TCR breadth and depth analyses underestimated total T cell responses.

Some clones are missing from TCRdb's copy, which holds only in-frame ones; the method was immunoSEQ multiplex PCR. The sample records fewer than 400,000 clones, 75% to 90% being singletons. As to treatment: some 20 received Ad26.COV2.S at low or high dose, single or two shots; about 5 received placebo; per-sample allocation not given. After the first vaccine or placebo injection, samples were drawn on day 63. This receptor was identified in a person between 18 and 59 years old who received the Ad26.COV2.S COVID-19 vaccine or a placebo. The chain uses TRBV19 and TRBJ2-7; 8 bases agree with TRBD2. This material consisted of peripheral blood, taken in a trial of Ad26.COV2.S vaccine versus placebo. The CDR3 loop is CASSIDVGRAYEQYF. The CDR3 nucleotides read TGTGCCAGTAGTATAGATGTCGGGAGGGCCTACGAGCAGTACTTC. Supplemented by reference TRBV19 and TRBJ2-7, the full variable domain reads DGGITQSPKYLFRKEGQNVTLSCEQNLNHDAMYWYRQDPGQGLRLIYYSQIVNDFQKGDIAEGYSVSREKKESFPLTVTSAQKNPTAFYLCASSIDVGRAYEQYFGPGTRLTVT.